This T cell receptor beta chain was profiled in a study of shared clonotypes between healthy human individuals. This table comes from immunoSEQ multiplex PCR, and its TCRdb copy is limited to in-frame clones, with some not included. The sample holds hundreds of thousands of clones, around 95% seen once. Notes on the study in general: Clonotypes that were shared across a few donors made up 4% to 6% of naive CD4 clonotypes. When compared with the clonotypes that were shared by all four sorted-subset donors, the non-shared clonotypes turned out to have lower generation probabilities.

The CDR3 runs to 14 residues. Germline CDR1 MDHEN, CDR2 SYDVKM. The ends lost 6 bases at V and 1 base at J; junction bases unmatched: 5. A note on this clone: Its specificity is unknown.

Cells designated naive CD8 were CD45RO-negative and were positively selected for CCR7, with terminally differentiated effector memory CD45RA+ cells excluded. Donors were Caucasian adults residing in Nashville, Tennessee, USA. Input material: naive CD8+ T cells sorted from blood. The chain links TRBV28 to TRBJ2-7, with 8 bases that match TRBD1. The TCR comes from a woman in her twenties or thirties in good health. This CDR3 is CASRVGQASYEQYF. The CDR3 bases are TGTGCCAGCAGAGTGGGACAGGCGTCCTACGAGCAGTACTTC.